These 9 T cell receptor beta chains originate from one sample sequenced in a study of CD8+ T cells in alopecia areata (dated by TCRdb to the late 2010s). Libraries were made using the immunoSEQ multiplex PCR assay. RNA was extracted from all samples and reverse transcribed into cDNA as template for TCR sequencing. TCRdb obtained this table from immuneACCESS and retained in-frame rearrangements with V and J assigned. These tables miss some clones; where compared with another copy, unresolved V genes account for less than half of the shortfall, and the remainder is unexplained. In this sample the table shows 120,000 or so clones, less than 45% of which occur a single time. Approximately 3.3% of the sample is taken by the ten largest. Sequenced sample: CD4+ T cells sorted from blood. Source of these receptors: a human donor with alopecia areata.

This clone was found a few times. The chain joins TRBV27 to TRBJ2-7; 9 nucleotides line up with TRBD1. Germline V gene lookup returns CDR1 MNHEY and CDR2 SMNVEV (reference sequence). V was pared by 8 bases and J by 1 base, with 6 bases of the junction left unmatched. The CDR3 is 14 amino acids. In DNA form, the CDR3 reads TGTGCCAGCCACCGGGACAGGGCTTCCTACGAGCAGTACTTC. It encodes CASHRDRASYEQYF.

The gene calls are TRBV2 and TRBJ1-5; D possibly corresponds to TRBD1 (5 bases). V dropped 7 bases and J dropped 1 base, with 8 bases sitting between them. Germline loops: CDR1 SNHLY, CDR2 FYNNEI. The length of the CDR3 is 13 residues. CDR3 DNA sequence: TGTGCCAGCACGGAGGGGAGCAATCAGCCCCAGCATTTT. As protein: CASTEGSNQPQHF.

This chain uses TRBV7-2 with TRBJ2-1; 7 bases are shared with TRBD2. J was trimmed by 3 bases and V by 5 bases; bases with no gene match: 7. This CDR3 has 15 residues. Per the germline V gene, CDR1 is SGHTA and CDR2 is FQGNSA. CDR3 DNA: TGTGCCAGCAGCGAACGGACGGGGGGCTACAATGAGCAGTTCTTC. As protein: CASSERTGGYNEQFF.

The V call is TRBV2, the J call TRBJ2-5, with D perhaps TRBD1 (6 bases). The CDR3 extends over 14 amino acids. The V end lost 7 bases, the J end lost 4 bases, and 16 bases lay between the germline ends. Germline CDR1 and CDR2: SNHLY and FYNNEI. CDR3 sequence: CASNVDQGRETQYF. CDR3 in DNA: TGTGCCAGCAATGTTGATCAGGGGAGAGAGACCCAGTACTTC.

The table lists this clone with a few counts. The genes are TRBV5-4 and TRBJ2-7, with no clear D. Trimming shortened V by 1 base and J by 5 bases, and 7 bases separated the two germline ends. Germline V lookup: CDR1 SGHNT, CDR2 YYREEE (reference sequence). The CDR3 is made up of 12 amino acids. CDR3 protein: CASSLLGNEQYF. The CDR3 region has the DNA TGTGCCAGCAGCTTGCTAGGTAACGAGCAGTACTTC.

The chain uses TRBV5-4 and TRBJ2-7, with a weak D call TRBD2 (6 bases). The CDR3 length is 13 residues. In germline, CDR1 is SGHNT, CDR2 YYREEE (reference sequence). Trimming removed 3 bases at V and 6 bases at J, with 13 bases between. For the CDR3, the DNA is TGTGCCAGCAGCTCCCAGGGAGCGGGCGAGCAGTACTTC. This gives the protein CASSSQGAGEQYF.

CDR3: CASSRDSPYEQYF. The CDR3 bases are TGCGCCAGCAGCCGGGACAGCCCCTACGAGCAGTACTTC. This sequence joins TRBV5-1 and TRBJ2-7, with 7 bases aligning to TRBD1. V was pared by 4 bases and J by 2 bases, with 3 bases of the junction left unmatched. The CDR3 runs 13 residues. CDR1 and CDR2 (germline): SGHRS, YFSETQ.

The chain has TRBV27 and TRBJ2-7; D call uncertain. The length of the CDR3 is 12 residues. V dropped 2 bases and J dropped 6 bases, with 8 bases sitting between them. Looked up from germline, CDR1 is MNHEY and CDR2 is SMNVEV (reference sequence). CDR3 in DNA: TGTGCCAGCAGTTTAAACAATGGCGAGCAGTACTTC. Translation: CASSLNNGEQYF.

The chain uses TRBV30 and TRBJ1-6; 8 nucleotides line up with TRBD1. Germline lookup yields CDR1 GTSNPN and CDR2 SVGIG (reference sequence). The CDR3 sequence is 13 residues long. The V segment lost 7 bases and the J segment 7 bases; nucleotides outside the gene matches: 6. The CDR3 loop reads CASTGEGNSPLHF. CDR3 bases: TGTGCCTCGACAGGGGAGGGAAATTCACCCCTCCACTTT.